A single sample is the source of the 10 T cell receptor beta chains below, sequenced in a study of cytomegalovirus exposure and HLA in healthy donors (dated by TCRdb to about 2017). Library construction relied on the immunoSEQ multiplex PCR assay. A mixture of 60 forward primers for TCR Vbeta segments and 13 reverse primers for TCR Jbeta segments was used in the multiplex PCR. Sourced from immuneACCESS, this table was stored by TCRdb with only in-frame sequences that have V and J called. A share of the clones is absent; for the studies checked, an unresolved V gene accounts for under half, and the remainder has no known explanation. Counted in this sample were approximately 170,000 clones; about three quarters of them appeared once. The top ten hold 1.5% of the sample. The source material was PBMCs. The receptors derive from a girl aged 10 to 17 in good health and CMV-seronegative.

V is TRBV10-2 and J is TRBJ2-2; unclear D gene. The CDR3 covers 16 residues. The germline CDR1 and CDR2 sequences are WSHSY and SAAADI. The V end was cut by 0 bases, the J end by 1 base, with 9 bases between. CDR3 protein: CASSESRVKNTGELFF. CDR3 sequence (DNA): TGCGCCAGCAGTGAGTCTCGGGTAAAGAACACCGGGGAGCTGTTTTTT.

Remarks on this clone: The sample has other DNA sequences that encode this CDR3 too. V is TRBV19 and J is TRBJ1-2; 7 bases match TRBD1. With 3 bases clipped from V and 5 bases from J, the junction kept 6 bases outside the gene matches. CDR1 and CDR2 from the germline V gene are LNHDA and SQIVND (reference sequence). There are 14 residues in the CDR3. The CDR3 region is CASSIRQGGYGYTF. DNA of the CDR3: TGTGCCAGTAGTATCCGACAGGGTGGTTATGGCTACACCTTC.

The chain combines TRBV5-8 with TRBJ1-2; D ambiguous. Trimming took off 2 bases at V and 4 bases at J, with 3 bases between the two ends. Germline CDR1 and CDR2: SGHTS and YDEGEE. CDR3 length equals 11 residues. The CDR3, as DNA: TGTGCCAGCAGCTTCTCCTATGGCTACACCTTC. This sequence encodes CASSFSYGYTF. Full variable domain (missing parts from reference TRBV5-8 and TRBJ1-2): EAGVTQSPTHLIKTRGQQATLRCSPISGHTSVYWYQQALGLGLQFLLWYDEGEERNRGNFPPRFSGRQFPNYSSELNVNALELEDSALYLCASSFSYGYTFGSGTRLTVV.

V usage is TRBV28 and J usage is TRBJ1-1, with 7 bases matching TRBD1. Germline assignment: CDR1 MDHEN and CDR2 SYDVKM. The CDR3 covers 14 residues. V shed 3 bases and J 1 base; nucleotides not matched to a gene: 2. The CDR3 DNA is TGTGCCAGCAGTTTTCCAGGGGGGAACACTGAAGCTTTCTTT. Protein product: CASSFPGGNTEAFF.

Note on this clone: At one of its ends the junction is not consistent with the germline gene, which may arise from a read error. This sequence joins TRBV6-5 and TRBJ2-2, with a possible D match to TRBD1 (5 bases). This CDR3 region has 15 residues. Per germline, CDR1 MNHEY and CDR2 SVGAGI. The CDR3 spells CASSYSGVVTEELFF. The CDR3 DNA reads as TGTGCCAGCAGTTACTCAGGGGTGGTAACCGAGGAGCTGTTTTTT.

The chain links TRBV5-1 to TRBJ2-3, with D tentatively TRBD1 (5 bases). Germline CDR1 and CDR2: SGHRS and YFSETQ. V gave up 1 base and J gave up 4 bases, with 10 bases separating them. The CDR3 contains 14 residues. CDR3 in amino acids: CASSLQGIPDTQYF. CDR3 in DNA: TGCGCCAGCAGCTTGCAGGGCATCCCAGATACGCAGTATTTT.

The genes are TRBV6-1 and TRBJ1-1, with D maybe TRBD1 (6 bases). The germline CDR1 and CDR2 sequences are MNHNS and SASEGT. This CDR3 region has 15 residues. Trimming pared 2 bases from V and 5 bases from J, leaving 15 bases between. The CDR3 nucleotides read TGTGCCAGCAGTGAATCAGCAGGGGATAGGACTGAAGCTTTCTTT. Translation gives CASSESAGDRTEAFF.

This clone was counted a single time. The chain employs TRBV19 and TRBJ1-1; TRBD1 agrees at 11 bases. Losses at the gene ends were 6 bases for V and 3 bases for J; bases not matched to a gene: 6. This CDR3 is 15 amino acids long. Germline V gene sequence: CDR1 LNHDA, CDR2 SQIVND (reference sequence). The DNA for the CDR3 is TGTGCCAGTAGATTAGGGACAGGGGGGGACACTGAAGCTTTCTTT. It translates to CASRLGTGGDTEAFF.

The chain carries TRBV7-2 and TRBJ2-5; D call uncertain. Trimming took off 0 bases at V and 7 bases at J, with 9 bases between the two ends. The CDR3 length is 13 residues. Germline lookup yields CDR1 SGHTA and CDR2 FQGNSA. Written as DNA, the CDR3 is TGTGCCAGCAGCTTAGCGGTGTCGAGGACCCAGTACTTC. Its translation is CASSLAVSRTQYF.

The CDR3 is CARIRQFEQPQHF. The CDR3 DNA reads as TGTGCCAGAATTCGACAGTTTGAACAGCCCCAGCATTTT. This sequence joins TRBV6-7 and TRBJ1-5, with D perhaps TRBD1 (5 bases). TRBV6-7 is known as an ORF, though its function is uncertain. The germline V and J ends were trimmed by 9 bases and 7 bases, with 16 bases remaining between them. The CDR3 contains 13 residues.